This is a list of T cell receptor beta chains from one sample in a study of monozygotic twins with inflammatory bowel disease. After re-calling the 5' RACE reads, TCRdb lists one entry per CDR3 protein, DNA absent. The sample totals approximately 330,000 distinct CDR3 sequences; its top ten clones hold 2% to 2.5%. The sequencing input was blood. The receptors shown here come from a human donor with ulcerative colitis or Crohn's disease, or a healthy co-twin of an affected twin (not recorded which). CDR3s include the opening cysteine and the closing phenylalanine or tryptophan.

v_call: TRBV20-1; cdr3_length: 13; j_call: TRBJ2-3; cdr3_aa: CSSTGVSTDTQYF
v_call: TRBV28; cdr3_length: 16; j_call: TRBJ2-7; cdr3_aa: CASSPRQGGRRYEQYF
v_call: TRBV18; cdr3_length: 16; j_call: TRBJ1-6; cdr3_aa: CASSTDRGRSNSPLHF
v_call: TRBV6-2/TRBV6-3; cdr3_length: 13; j_call: TRBJ2-3; cdr3_aa: CASTQSRTDTQYF
v_call: TRBV7-2; cdr3_length: 13; j_call: TRBJ2-1; cdr3_aa: CASSGSTYNEQFF
v_call: TRBV12-3/TRBV12-4; cdr3_length: 13; j_call: TRBJ2-7; cdr3_aa: CASSNQGSGRQYF
v_call: TRBV7-2; cdr3_length: 15; j_call: TRBJ2-7; cdr3_aa: CASSTRGPMAYEQYF
v_call: TRBV12-3/TRBV12-4; cdr3_length: 11; j_call: TRBJ2-1; cdr3_aa: CASSSTGNNFF
v_call: TRBV11-2; cdr3_length: 15; j_call: TRBJ2-1; cdr3_aa: CASSRHSTAYNEQFF
v_call: TRBV11-2; cdr3_length: 15; j_call: TRBJ2-7; cdr3_aa: CASSLGVSGGEEQYF
v_call: TRBV7-2; cdr3_length: 14; j_call: TRBJ2-7; cdr3_aa: CASSKSGGRYEQYF
v_call: TRBV7-2; cdr3_length: 14; j_call: TRBJ2-1; cdr3_aa: CASSYAGPPNEQFF
v_call: TRBV6-6; cdr3_length: 13; j_call: TRBJ1-1; cdr3_aa: CASSKLTDTEAFF
v_call: TRBV7-9; cdr3_length: 14; j_call: TRBJ2-3; cdr3_aa: CASSQEYRADTQYF
v_call: TRBV20-1; cdr3_length: 16; j_call: TRBJ2-1; cdr3_aa: CSARDIKTLGGLEQFF
v_call: TRBV5-1; cdr3_length: 14; j_call: TRBJ2-5; cdr3_aa: CASTAGQPLETQYF
v_call: TRBV5-1; cdr3_length: 16; j_call: TRBJ2-6; cdr3_aa: CASSLASSSGANVLTF
v_call: TRBV28; cdr3_length: 15; j_call: TRBJ1-1; cdr3_aa: CASSPRGRGDTEAFF
v_call: TRBV10-3; cdr3_length: 13; j_call: TRBJ2-7; cdr3_aa: CAISETTPYEQYF
v_call: TRBV27; cdr3_length: 12; j_call: TRBJ2-1; cdr3_aa: CASSYLTGEQFF
v_call: TRBV3-1; cdr3_length: 13; j_call: TRBJ2-2; cdr3_aa: CASGQEHTGELFF
v_call: TRBV18; cdr3_length: 14; j_call: TRBJ1-1; cdr3_aa: CASSPATGDTEAFF
v_call: TRBV5-1; cdr3_length: 13; j_call: TRBJ2-5; cdr3_aa: CASSLTGMETQYF
v_call: TRBV19; cdr3_length: 14; j_call: TRBJ2-7; cdr3_aa: CASSLKQGTYEQYF
v_call: TRBV10-3; cdr3_length: 13; j_call: TRBJ2-7; cdr3_aa: CAISPGQSREQYF
v_call: TRBV5-1; cdr3_length: 14; j_call: TRBJ2-1; cdr3_aa: CASSLNWPYNEQFF
v_call: TRBV2; cdr3_length: 13; j_call: TRBJ1-6; cdr3_aa: CASSDQGWSPLHF
v_call: TRBV6-2/TRBV6-3; cdr3_length: 15; j_call: TRBJ2-7; cdr3_aa: CASSYSTGGIYEQYF
v_call: TRBV24-1; cdr3_length: 16; j_call: TRBJ1-5; cdr3_aa: CATSDSTGGDLEPQHF
v_call: TRBV15; cdr3_length: 16; j_call: TRBJ2-7; cdr3_aa: CATSRDPGQGVYEQYF
v_call: TRBV2; cdr3_length: 11; j_call: TRBJ1-4; cdr3_aa: CASSTTGSLFF
v_call: TRBV27; cdr3_length: 14; j_call: TRBJ2-7; cdr3_aa: CASRATMEAYEQYF
v_call: TRBV11-3; cdr3_length: 14; j_call: TRBJ2-3; cdr3_aa: CASSLNGVQDTQYF
v_call: TRBV27; cdr3_length: 13; j_call: TRBJ1-1; cdr3_aa: CASTSLGATEAFF
v_call: TRBV29-1; cdr3_length: 14; j_call: TRBJ2-2; cdr3_aa: CSVGISGRKGELFF
v_call: TRBV29-1; cdr3_length: 13; j_call: TRBJ2-5; cdr3_aa: CSGTTGFQETQYF
v_call: TRBV20-1; cdr3_length: 15; j_call: TRBJ2-1; cdr3_aa: CSARARLASYNEQFF
v_call: TRBV7-3; cdr3_length: 15; j_call: TRBJ2-2; cdr3_aa: CASSLDRPNTGELFF
v_call: TRBV15; cdr3_length: 17; j_call: TRBJ2-7; cdr3_aa: CATSRGLGTSGSYEQYF
v_call: TRBV5-1; cdr3_length: 15; j_call: TRBJ1-4; cdr3_aa: CASSLLGGSNEKLFF
v_call: TRBV5-1; cdr3_length: 16; j_call: TRBJ2-3; cdr3_aa: CASSLAGTRKADTQYF
v_call: TRBV9; cdr3_length: 17; j_call: TRBJ2-3; cdr3_aa: CASSVLPGQGSTDTQYF
v_call: TRBV20-1; cdr3_length: 18; j_call: TRBJ2-5; cdr3_aa: CSARNWGALIGIQETQYF
v_call: TRBV5-1; cdr3_length: 14; j_call: TRBJ2-2; cdr3_aa: CASTPGTSGGELFF
v_call: TRBV5-1; cdr3_length: 16; j_call: TRBJ2-1; cdr3_aa: CASSYEAPVGGNEQFF
v_call: TRBV5-6; cdr3_length: 14; j_call: TRBJ2-7; cdr3_aa: CASTKDRRPNEQYF
v_call: TRBV5-5; cdr3_length: 15; j_call: TRBJ2-2; cdr3_aa: CASSPGDIVTGELFF
v_call: TRBV9; cdr3_length: 16; j_call: TRBJ2-1; cdr3_aa: CASSVASGTLLEEQFF
v_call: TRBV10-2; cdr3_length: 13; j_call: TRBJ2-1; cdr3_aa: CASGSGAYNEQFF